A single T cell receptor beta chain is shown here with its context. Its target is not known. The authors ran a second PCR of about 6 to 12 cycles using a sample-barcoded 5' primer and a J-beta primer mix. TCRdb independently ran MiXCR on the 5' RACE reads; one entry per CDR3 protein. The sample consists of 1.5 million to 2 million distinct CDR3 sequences, 40% to 55% of them appearing once. V lost 5 bases and J 4 bases, leaving 15 bases between the germline ends. Germline V gene lookup returns CDR1 DFQATT and CDR2 SNEGSKA (reference sequence). This CDR3 spans 13 amino acids. This entry is derived from a study of blood T cells in healthy people across ages. Notes on the study in general: Aged donors had fewer naive CD4+ cells and lower diversity than long-lived donors.

The chain is built from TRBV20-1 and TRBJ2-7; D may match TRBD1 or TRBD2 (6 bases each). Sequences were obtained from blood. This TCR derives from a woman aged 40 to 50 in good health. This CDR3 is CSAVGGTTYEQYF. The CDR3 region has the DNA TGCAGTGCTGTTGGCGGGACAACTTACGAGCAGTACTTC.